Described below is a single T cell receptor beta chain sequence and its context. What it recognizes is unknown. TRB was amplified from approximately 250-480 ng of blood genomic DNA. BIOMED2 TRB-A/B primer pools were used in multiplex TRB PCR. TCRdb called the multiplex PCR reads again in MiXCR, with one record for every CDR3 protein. This sample has over 7,000 distinct CDR3 sequences; 30% to 35% occur once, and the top ten carry around 24%. The data were taken from a study of T and B cells in COVID-19 patients. Study results and limitations: No sequencing was yet done of CD4+, regulatory or CD8+ subsets, or of SARS-CoV-2-responsive or tetramer+ sorted cells.

The CDR3 length is 13 residues. V was pared by 3 bases and J by 5 bases, with 10 bases between. Germline assignment: CDR1 MNHNY and CDR2 SVGAGI (reference sequence). The chain carries TRBV6-6 and TRBJ2-5, with D perhaps being TRBD1 or TRBD2 (5 bases each). This receptor was identified in a human donor with active COVID-19. Sequenced sample: blood. CDR3 DNA: TGTGCCAGCAGTTATAGGGGCGGGGAGACCCAGTACTTC. Its translation is CASSYRGGETQYF.